This TCR beta chain was captured in a study of cytomegalovirus exposure and HLA in healthy donors. Study-wide context: HLA-typed donors contributed 80 million or so unique TCRs, which were held in an early data release.

60 Vbeta and 13 Jbeta primers were used in PCR. The table came from immunoSEQ multiplex PCR; TCRdb's copy has only in-frame clones and leaves some out. Among approximately 190,000 clones listed, approximately 87% were seen once. Points from the study as a whole: Overall, under 200 TCR beta chains were annotated as cytomegalovirus-associated. A few chains tied to CMV proved CMV antigen-specific in vitro. Sequences of the TCR beta chain were said to predict the HLA-A and HLA-B alleles of most subjects accurately.

Germline V gene sequence: CDR1 MNHEY, CDR2 SMNVEV (reference sequence). The CDR3 has 13 amino acids. Trimming stripped 6 bases from V and 3 bases from J, with 11 bases between. Concerning this clone itself: Its antigen remains unknown.

The chain links TRBV27 to TRBJ1-1; the D gene is possibly TRBD1 (5 bases). The sample comprised PBMCs. The TCR sequence derives from a man aged 25-40 years in good health and CMV-seronegative. The CDR3 region has the DNA TGTGCCAGCAGCCTCAGGGCTTACACTGAAGCTTTCTTT. Its protein is CASSLRAYTEAFF.